The 17 T cell receptor beta chains reported below all come from one sample, sequenced in a study of T cells in Graves' hyperthyroidism and ophthalmopathy. The TCR beta CDR3 regions underwent amplification using RNA transcripts as the source. RT-PCR in the first round (using the HTBI primer set) targeted the TCR CDR3. MiXCR, applied by TCRdb to the multiplex PCR reads, yields one record per CDR3 protein. This table has some 530,000 distinct CDR3 sequences, under 25% appearing once. Sequencing was performed on blood. These receptors all stem from a woman between 65 and 79 years old with Graves' ophthalmopathy.

In its sample, this clonotype was seen a few times. The chain uses TRBV6-2 or TRBV6-3 and TRBJ2-7; TRBD2 matches 7 bases. The germline V gene encodes CDR1 MNHEY and CDR2 SVGEGT. The trim removed 4 bases at V and 5 bases at J, leaving 8 bases unmatched. This CDR3 comprises 14 residues. The DNA of the CDR3 is TGTGCCAGCAGTTGGACTACTGCGGGAGACGAGCAGTACTTC. This encodes CASSWTTAGDEQYF.

The genes are TRBV5-1 and TRBJ2-2; TRBD2 agrees at 9 bases. J was trimmed by 5 bases and V by 4 bases; bases with no gene match: 12. CDR1 is SGHRS and CDR2 is YFSETQ in the germline V gene. The CDR3 has 17 residues. The CDR3 region has the DNA TGCGCCAGCAGCCCGCGTGTTAGCGGGAGTGGGACCGGGGAGCTGTTTTTT. Translated, it gives CASSPRVSGSGTGELFF.

V is TRBV12-5 and J is TRBJ1-2; perhaps TRBD1 as D (5 bases). The CDR3 length is 13 residues. Germline V gives CDR1 LGHNT, CDR2 FRNRAP. With 5 bases removed from V and 2 bases from J, the gap between germline ends came to 9 bases. CDR3 loop: CASGRDGNYGYTF. CDR3 nucleotides: TGTGCTAGTGGTAGGGACGGAAACTATGGCTACACCTTC.

This clonotype was recorded a few times. The chain couples TRBV5-6 to TRBJ2-2; 9 positions agree with TRBD2. V trimming: 4 bases; J trimming: 3 bases; junction bases outside the gene matches: 4. The length of the CDR3 is 15 residues. Per germline, CDR1 SGHDT and CDR2 YYEEEE. CDR3 coding DNA: TGTGCCAGCAGCACCACTAGCGGGTACACCGGGGAGCTGTTTTTT. It translates to CASSTTSGYTGELFF.

The chain recombines TRBV9 with TRBJ1-2; D is unclear. The V end lost 0 bases, the J end lost 8 bases, and 17 bases lay between the germline ends. Germline V gene sequence: CDR1 SGDLS, CDR2 YYNGEE. This CDR3 contains 15 residues. The CDR3 spells CASSVGWAVGEGYTF. DNA of the CDR3: TGTGCCAGCAGCGTAGGCTGGGCAGTTGGCGAAGGCTACACCTTC.

The chain combines TRBV29-1 with TRBJ2-3; the D gene is possibly TRBD2 (5 bases). The ends were cut back, 7 bases at V and 2 bases at J, with 10 bases in the middle. Germline V gene data show CDR1 as SQVTM and CDR2 as ANQGSEA. The CDR3 extends over 12 amino acids. The CDR3 sequence: CSAGLSTDTQYF. In DNA, the CDR3 is TGCAGCGCCGGACTGTCCACAGATACGCAGTATTTT.

This clonotype was detected only a few times. This could be a read error, since a much larger clone is one nucleotide away. The CDR3 region has the DNA TGTGCCCGCAGTTCGGGACAGGGGAACAATCAGCCCCAGCATTTT. Protein: CARSSGQGNNQPQHF. The rearrangement links TRBV12-3 or TRBV12-4 to TRBJ1-5; 10 bases fit TRBD1. The CDR3 totals 15 residues.

Comments on this clonotype: A read error may explain this, as a much larger clone is one base away. The J gene is TRBJ2-1, the V gene TRBV12-3 or TRBV12-4; no reliable D call. This CDR3 is 13 amino acids long. CDR3 amino acids: CANSLDGYNEQFF. In DNA form, the CDR3 reads TGTGCCAACAGTTTAGATGGCTACAATGAGCAGTTCTTC.

The genes are TRBV20-1 and TRBJ2-3; the match to TRBD2 covers 8 bases. CDR1 is DFQATT, CDR2 SNEGSKA, per germline (reference sequence). The CDR3 consists of 17 residues. Losses at the gene ends were 6 bases for V and 4 bases for J; bases not matched to a gene: 18. The CDR3 protein is CSASPGGRPSGPDTQYF. In nucleotides, the CDR3 is TGCAGTGCCAGTCCCGGCGGGAGGCCGTCGGGCCCAGATACGCAGTATTTT.

This clonotype was counted a single time. The rearrangement uses TRBV28 and TRBJ1-4, with a weak D call TRBD1 (5 bases). Deletions cut 6 bases from V and 8 bases from J, with 19 bases between. CDR1 is MDHEN and CDR2 is SYDVKM in the germline V gene. This CDR3 comprises 15 residues. Here the CDR3 reads CASSLVGVIGEKLFF. CDR3 sequence (DNA): TGTGCCAGCAGCTTAGTGGGGGTCATAGGAGAAAAACTGTTTTTT.

The chain uses TRBV7-9 and TRBJ2-1; tentative D call: TRBD2 (6 bases). Deletions cut 4 bases from V and 8 bases from J, with 21 bases between. The CDR3 covers 16 residues. Germline V gives CDR1 SEHNR, CDR2 FQNEAQ (reference sequence). The CDR3 sequence: CASSSLGGTPPYEQFF. In nucleotides, the CDR3 is TGTGCCAGCAGCTCCTTGGGCGGGACTCCCCCATATGAGCAGTTCTTC.

This clonotype came up a few times. The chain joins TRBV7-8 to TRBJ1-1; a weak D match, TRBD1 (5 bases). The CDR3 loop spans 15 amino acids. V lost 1 base and J lost 4, with 13 bases in between. Germline CDR1 SGHVS, CDR2 FQNEAQ. This chain's CDR3 is CASSLVRGEGTEAFF. The DNA for the CDR3 is TGTGCCAGCAGCTTAGTTAGGGGAGAGGGCACTGAAGCTTTCTTT.

This chain uses TRBV10-3 with TRBJ2-2; D is unclear. Per the germline V gene, CDR1 is ENHRY and CDR2 is SYGVKD. Trimming left V 5 bases short and J 3 bases short, with 7 bases between. CDR3 length: 13 amino acids. Written as DNA, the CDR3 is TGTGCCATCAGTTCTCATTACACCGGGGAGCTGTTTTTT. This encodes CAISSHYTGELFF.

This clonotype was observed at least ten times. The V gene is TRBV12-3 or TRBV12-4, the J gene TRBJ1-2, with D unclear. Trimming removed 3 bases at V and 10 bases at J, with 15 bases between. The CDR3 has 13 amino acids. This chain's CDR3 is CASSLPPGSYYTF. The DNA for the CDR3 is TGTGCCAGCAGTTTGCCCCCGGGATCCTACTACACCTTC.

This clonotype was seen a handful of times. V usage is TRBV7-9 and J usage is TRBJ1-1, with D perhaps matching TRBD1 (6 bases). V was shortened by 2 bases and J by 7 bases, with 14 bases between the two germline ends. This CDR3 is 14 amino acids long. Germline V gives CDR1 SEHNR, CDR2 FQNEAQ (reference sequence). The CDR3: CASSLKIGRGEAFF. The CDR3, as DNA: TGTGCCAGCAGCTTAAAAATTGGCAGGGGTGAAGCTTTCTTT.

This clonotype was recorded a few times. The chain recombines TRBV5-1 with TRBJ2-1; D gene uncertain. Trimming took 1 base from V and 4 from J, leaving 12 bases between them. The length of the CDR3 is 15 residues. CDR1 is SGHRS and CDR2 is YFSETQ in the germline V gene. The CDR3 loop reads CASSLLDVSYNEQFF. DNA of the CDR3: TGCGCCAGCAGCTTGCTGGACGTATCTTACAATGAGCAGTTCTTC.

The chain employs TRBV11-2 and TRBJ1-1; unclear D gene. V lost 4 bases and J 6 bases, leaving 9 bases between the germline ends. Germline V gene lookup returns CDR1 SGHAT and CDR2 FQNNGV. There are 12 residues in the CDR3. The CDR3: CASSSLAPEAFF. The CDR3 DNA follows: TGTGCCAGCAGCTCCCTAGCCCCTGAAGCTTTCTTT.